This TCR beta chain was sequenced during a study of blood T cell repertoires in COVID-19. Study at large: The samples span acute and convalescent COVID-19 from the United States, Italy and Spain. Nucleic acid was either cDNA or gDNA, and it came from T cells, B-cell-depleted T cells, or PBMCs.

As processed by the authors: Scientists estimated how many nucleated cells there were by amplifying reference gene primers. Method: immunoSEQ multiplex PCR; TCRdb's copy keeps in-frame clones and lacks some. The V and J calls and the clone size are those of that table, but D and trimming were determined from the DNA. The table records around 300,000 clones, approximately 85% of them present only once. V dropped 6 bases and J dropped 4; count of bases not matched to a gene: 4. The CDR3 loop spans 13 amino acids. The germline gives CDR1 ENHRY, CDR2 SYGVKD. The specimen was peripheral blood. This clonotype was obtained from a man aged 18 to 30 with active or convalescent COVID-19. The chain combines TRBV10-3 with TRBJ2-7, with 9 bases aligning to TRBD1. The CDR3 loop is CAISTGQGYEQYF. Here the CDR3 DNA reads TGTGCCATCAGCACTGGACAGGGGTACGAGCAGTACTTC.